This record looks at one T cell receptor (beta chain) sequence and its context. Under the authors' procedure: Amplifying reference gene primers gave estimates of nucleated cell counts. Assay: immunoSEQ multiplex PCR; the TCRdb copy retains only in-frame clones and omits some. The DNA was the basis for D and trimming; V, J and clone size are from that table. The profile shows fewer than 10,000 clones, 84% of them singletons. The J segment lost 2 bases and the V segment lost 3 bases, leaving 0 bases of the junction unmatched. The CDR3 sequence is 15 residues long. Germline V gene lookup returns CDR1 MNHEY and CDR2 SVGEGT. The data stem from a study of blood T cell repertoires in COVID-19. Study as a whole: Collection of acute and convalescent COVID-19 samples took place in the United States, Italy and Spain. Sources were T cells, B-cell-depleted T cells, or PBMCs; the material itself was cDNA or gDNA.

V usage is TRBV6-2 or TRBV6-3 and J usage is TRBJ2-1; 11 bases line up with TRBD2. This clonotype was obtained from a human donor in a cohort sampled during active COVID-19. Sequenced sample: peripheral blood. The CDR3 DNA sequence: TGTGCCAGCAGTTATAGCGGGAGGGCCTACAATGAGCAGTTCTTC. It is translated as CASSYSGRAYNEQFF.